This T cell receptor beta chain was obtained from a study of T-cell reconstitution after alpha-beta-depleted transplantation in children. The table lists this clonotype with many counts. Trimming took 0 bases from V and 5 from J; bases not matched to a gene: 0. Germline lookup yields CDR1 WNHNN and CDR2 SYGVQD (reference sequence). The CDR3 is 15 amino acids. The TCRbeta library incorporated unique molecular identifiers. TCRdb fed the PCR reads into MiXCR, producing one record per CDR3 protein. The sample contains a few hundred thousand distinct CDR3 sequences, 8% to 10% of which appear only once. The V call is TRBV10-1, the J call TRBJ2-5; 13 bases match TRBD2. The clonotype originates from a human donor who donated a stem cell graft to a child with acute lymphoblastic leukemia. Sequences were derived from PBMCs from the stem cell graft donor, sampled from the stem cell graft. This CDR3 is CASSESGLAGETQYF. The DNA for the CDR3 is TGCGCCAGCAGTGAGTCGGGACTAGCGGGGGAGACCCAGTACTTC.